Below, 32 T cell receptor beta chains from the same sample are listed, as sequenced in a study of T cell changes during pregnancy in multiple sclerosis. Libraries were prepared by immunoSEQ multiplex PCR; TCRdb keeps only in-frame clonotypes and omits some of them. The table records around 96,000 clones, roughly 91% of them present only once. Specimen: peripheral blood, collected in the first trimester of pregnancy. The source of these receptors is a female donor with multiple sclerosis, enrolled in a pregnancy study.

CDR3 residues: CAWNRATEAFF. CDR3 nucleotides: TGTGCCTGGAACAGGGCCACTGAAGCTTTCTTT. The gene calls are TRBV30 and TRBJ1-1, with D maybe TRBD1 (6 bases). CDR1 is GTSNPN and CDR2 is SVGIG in the germline V gene (reference sequence). This CDR3 is 11 amino acids long. The V and J ends lost 4 bases and 4 bases respectively, with 7 bases between them.

This sequence joins TRBV27 and TRBJ1-5; weak D call: TRBD1 (6 bases). The CDR3 runs to 14 residues. The V end lost 9 bases, the J end lost 3 bases, and 15 bases lay between the germline ends. The germline V gene has CDR1 MNHEY and CDR2 SMNVEV (reference sequence). DNA of the CDR3: TGTGCCAGGTTGAGACAGGTCCTCAATCAGCCCCAGCATTTT. It is translated as CARLRQVLNQPQHF.

The gene calls are TRBV30 and TRBJ2-2, with 9 nucleotides matching TRBD2. J gave up 2 bases and V 4 bases, and 5 bases lay outside the gene matches. The germline V gene encodes CDR1 GTSNPN and CDR2 SVGIG (reference sequence). This CDR3 contains 15 residues. CDR3 residues: CAWKGGGANTGELFF. The CDR3 bases are TGTGCCTGGAAGGGCGGGGGGGCTAACACCGGGGAGCTGTTTTTT. Using reference TRBV30 and TRBJ2-2 for the parts outside the CDR3, the full variable domain is SQTIHQWPATLVQPVGSPLSLECTVEGTSNPNLYWYRQAAGRGLQLLFYSVGIGQISSEVPQNLSASRPQDRQFILSSKKLLLSDSGFYLCAWKGGGANTGELFFGEGSRLTVL.

V usage is TRBV20-1 and J usage is TRBJ1-2; D possibly corresponds to TRBD1 (6 bases). Germline-derived CDR1 and CDR2 are DFQATT and SNEGSKA (reference sequence). CDR3 size: 11 residues. V was clipped by 3 bases and J by 8 bases, with 10 bases between them. Written as DNA, the CDR3 is TGCAGTGCTAGCGTACAGGGCGGCTACACCTTC. Its translation is CSASVQGGYTF.

This chain joins TRBV27 and TRBJ2-6, with a tentative D call TRBD2 (5 bases). The CDR3 is made up of 15 amino acids. Trimming shortened V by 5 bases and J by 0 bases, and 8 bases separated the two germline ends. Germline loops: CDR1 MNHEY, CDR2 SMNVEV (reference sequence). CDR3 nucleotide sequence: TGTGCCAGCAGTGGACTGGGCTCTGGGGCCAACGTCCTGACTTTC. Encoded protein: CASSGLGSGANVLTF.

The V and J genes are TRBV6-5 and TRBJ1-1; D unresolved. Per the germline V gene, CDR1 is MNHEY and CDR2 is SVGAGI. The V and J ends lost 8 bases and 4 bases respectively, with 17 bases between them. This CDR3 has 14 amino acids. The CDR3 spells CASSEGRRGTEAFF. CDR3 in DNA: TGTGCCAGCTCAGAGGGCCGCCGGGGCACTGAAGCTTTCTTT.

The V call is TRBV11-2, the J call TRBJ1-6; D not resolved. Germline CDR1 is SGHAT and CDR2 is FQNNGV. CDR3 size: 14 residues. Trimming took 5 bases from V and 8 from J, leaving 13 bases between them. The CDR3, as DNA: TGTGCCAGCAGCAAAGAGGCGGCTGATTCACCCCTCCACTTT. This translates into CASSKEAADSPLHF.

The chain joins TRBV6-5 to TRBJ1-1, with D unclear. The V and J ends lost 6 bases and 0 bases respectively, with 11 bases between them. The CDR3 is 14 amino acids. CDR1 and CDR2 from the germline V gene are MNHEY and SVGAGI. The CDR3 reads CASSLSGMNTEAFF. The CDR3, as DNA: TGTGCCAGCAGCCTGTCGGGGATGAACACTGAAGCTTTCTTT.

CDR3 coding DNA: TGCGCCAGCAGCCCTGATCAGGGGAGTGGCTACACCTTC. Amino acid sequence: CASSPDQGSGYTF. The rearrangement links TRBV5-1 to TRBJ1-2; possible D gene TRBD1, 6 bases. Germline lookup yields CDR1 SGHRS and CDR2 YFSETQ. The V end lost 4 bases, the J end lost 7 bases, and 14 bases lay between the germline ends. The CDR3 is 13 residues long.

The rearrangement joins TRBV7-2 to TRBJ2-7; perhaps TRBD1 as D (6 bases). With 1 base removed from V and 4 bases from J, the gap between germline ends came to 11 bases. CDR3 length: 14 amino acids. Germline lookup yields CDR1 SGHTA and CDR2 FQGNSA. The CDR3 bases are TGTGCCAGCAGCTTAGAAATGGGGGCGTACGAGCAGTACTTC. Its protein product is CASSLEMGAYEQYF.

The rearrangement uses TRBV11-2 and TRBJ1-1; D is uncertain. Trimming pared 7 bases from V and 0 bases from J, leaving 3 bases between. From germline, CDR1 is SGHAT and CDR2 FQNNGV. The CDR3 length is 11 residues. The CDR3: CASIVNTEAFF. As DNA, the CDR3 is TGTGCCAGCATCGTGAACACTGAAGCTTTCTTT.

The chain couples TRBV7-8 to TRBJ2-2; 9 positions agree with TRBD1. Trimming cost V 3 bases and J 5 bases; bases outside gene matches: 7. This CDR3 is built from 16 residues. Germline loops: CDR1 SGHVS, CDR2 FQNEAQ. The CDR3 nucleotides are TGTGCCAGCAGCTTGTTAGGGACAGGGCAGACCGGGGAGCTGTTTTTT. Encoded protein: CASSLLGTGQTGELFF.

The genes are TRBV5-1 and TRBJ1-4, with D unresolved. CDR1 SGHRS and CDR2 YFSETQ come from the germline V gene. The CDR3 is 14 residues long. The V end was cut by 3 bases, the J end by 5 bases, with 11 bases between. The CDR3 DNA follows: TGCGCCAGCAGCTCCCAGGCCTCAAATGAAAAACTGTTTTTT. This codes for CASSSQASNEKLFF.

This rearrangement joins TRBV9 to TRBJ1-3, with 9 bases identical to TRBD1. This CDR3 has 19 amino acids. Per germline, CDR1 SGDLS and CDR2 YYNGEE. With V trimmed by 4 bases and J by 0 bases, 14 bases remained unmatched. The DNA for the CDR3 is TGTGCCAGCAGCCCGATGGGGGGGACAGGGCCTGGCTCTGGAAACACCATATATTTT. Amino acid sequence: CASSPMGGTGPGSGNTIYF.

The chain is built from TRBV9 and TRBJ1-4; D is unclear. The CDR3 consists of 14 residues. The germline V and J ends were trimmed by 0 bases and 0 bases, with 3 bases remaining between them. Germline CDR1 and CDR2: SGDLS and YYNGEE. The CDR3 bases are TGTGCCAGCAGCGTAGCAGCAACTAATGAAAAACTGTTTTTT. It codes for CASSVAATNEKLFF.

This rearrangement joins TRBV4-1 to TRBJ2-7; a weak D match, TRBD1 (6 bases). From germline, CDR1 is MGHRA and CDR2 YSYEKL. The CDR3 has 15 residues. V was trimmed by 0 bases and J by 0 bases, leaving 9 bases between them. The CDR3 sequence is CASSQDGGSSYEQYF. The CDR3 region has the DNA TGCGCCAGCAGCCAAGATGGGGGCAGCTCCTACGAGCAGTACTTC.

The chain combines TRBV7-2 with TRBJ1-2; a weak D match, TRBD1 (6 bases). Germline CDR1 and CDR2: SGHTA and FQGNSA. The CDR3 loop spans 14 amino acids. The V end lost 1 base, the J end lost 6 bases, and 12 bases lay between the germline ends. DNA of the CDR3: TGTGCCAGCAGCTTAGTTACAGGGTCGCATGGCTACACCTTC. This sequence encodes CASSLVTGSHGYTF. Using reference TRBV7-2 and TRBJ1-2 for the parts outside the CDR3, the full variable domain is GAGVSQSPSNKVTEKGKDVELRCDPISGHTALYWYRQSLGQGLEFLIYFQGNSAPDKSGLPSDRFSAERTGGSVSTLTIQRTQQEDSAVYLCASSLVTGSHGYTFGSGTRLTVV.

The chain carries TRBV7-2 and TRBJ1-4; 12 bases align to TRBD1. The CDR3 is 16 residues long. J was trimmed by 2 bases and V by 5 bases; bases with no gene match: 3. Germline loops: CDR1 SGHTA, CDR2 FQGNSA. The CDR3 loop is CASSGTGGLTNEKLFF. The DNA of the CDR3 is TGTGCCAGCAGCGGGACAGGGGGCCTGACTAATGAAAAACTGTTTTTT.

The chain recombines TRBV2 with TRBJ1-4; TRBD1 aligns across 9 bases. Trimming removed 6 bases from V and 8 bases from J; junction bases left unmatched: 7. This CDR3 has 14 amino acids. Germline values: CDR1 SNHLY, CDR2 FYNNEI. For the CDR3, the DNA is TGTGCCAGCAGCCCTACAGGGGGCACGGAAAAACTGTTTTTT. Encoded protein: CASSPTGGTEKLFF.

This chain connects TRBV4-1 to TRBJ2-1; D is uncertain. V was cut by 1 base and J by 5 bases, with 12 bases left in between. CDR1 is MGHRA and CDR2 is YSYEKL in the germline V gene. The CDR3 contains 15 residues. The CDR3, as DNA: TGCGCCAGCAGCCAAGTTGCCAGAAGAAACAATGAGCAGTTCTTC. Translation gives CASSQVARRNNEQFF.

The genes are TRBV20-1 and TRBJ1-2, with D uncertain. Germline lookup yields CDR1 DFQATT and CDR2 SNEGSKA (reference sequence). The CDR3 extends over 10 amino acids. Between the trimmed V and J ends, which lost 0 bases and 6 bases, there was a span of 2 bases. The CDR3 sequence: CSARDNGYTF. CDR3 sequence (DNA): TGCAGTGCTAGAGATAATGGCTACACCTTC.

This clone was seen only once. This chain uses TRBV11-2 with TRBJ1-2, with D possibly TRBD1 on 6 matching bases. Trimming shortened V by 5 bases and J by 2 bases, and 18 bases separated the two germline ends. The CDR3 runs 16 residues. From germline, CDR1 is SGHAT and CDR2 FQNNGV. In nucleotides, the CDR3 is TGTGCCAGCAGCACAGACAGGTTGAGTACAAACTATGGCTACACCTTC. Its translation: CASSTDRLSTNYGYTF.

The CDR3 DNA reads as TGTGCCAGCAGTACAGACCAGAATGAGCAGTTCTTC. It yields the protein CASSTDQNEQFF. The chain has TRBV2 and TRBJ2-1; D is ambiguous. V dropped 5 bases and J dropped 7 bases, with 9 bases sitting between them. The CDR3 sequence is 12 residues long. Germline assignment: CDR1 SNHLY and CDR2 FYNNEI.

This chain connects TRBV7-9 to TRBJ1-2; D call uncertain. The germline V gene has CDR1 SEHNR and CDR2 FQNEAQ (reference sequence). The CDR3 consists of 11 residues. Trimming took 4 bases from V and 8 from J, leaving 8 bases between them. The CDR3 region has the DNA TGTGCCAGCAGCTCGGACTGGGGCTACACCTTC. This sequence encodes CASSSDWGYTF.

The V and J genes are TRBV18 and TRBJ2-7; a possible D gene is TRBD2 (5 bases). This CDR3 region has 16 residues. V was trimmed by 1 base and J by 2 bases, leaving 15 bases between them. The V gene's germline CDR1 is KGHSH and CDR2 LQKENI. CDR3 nucleotide sequence: TGTGCCAGCTCACCACTTAGATTGGACTCTGCCTACGAGCAGTACTTC. The encoded protein is CASSPLRLDSAYEQYF.

The chain carries TRBV30 and TRBJ2-5; 8 bases align to TRBD2. Germline assignment: CDR1 GTSNPN and CDR2 SVGIG (reference sequence). This CDR3 is 14 amino acids long. The ends lost 0 bases at V and 3 bases at J; junction bases unmatched: 3. The DNA for the CDR3 is TGTGCCTGGAGTGTTGGAGCGGGAGAAGAGACCCAGTACTTC. It translates to CAWSVGAGEETQYF. Supplemented by reference TRBV30 and TRBJ2-5, the full variable domain reads SQTIHQWPATLVQPVGSPLSLECTVEGTSNPNLYWYRQAAGRGLQLLFYSVGIGQISSEVPQNLSASRPQDRQFILSSKKLLLSDSGFYLCAWSVGAGEETQYFGPGTRLLVL.

This sequence joins TRBV7-6 and TRBJ1-3; D is undetermined. The CDR3 length is 13 residues. Germline CDR1 reads SGHVS; CDR2 reads FNYEAQ. Between the trimmed V and J ends, which lost 5 bases and 0 bases, there was a span of 5 bases. CDR3 in amino acids: CASSLSSGNTIYF. In nucleotides, the CDR3 is TGTGCCAGCAGCCTTAGCTCTGGAAACACCATATATTTT.

The rearrangement uses TRBV6-1 and TRBJ2-1, with 11 bases matching TRBD1. Germline V gene data show CDR1 as MNHNS and CDR2 as SASEGT. The CDR3 extends over 15 amino acids. V was pared by 6 bases and J by 6 bases, with 7 bases of the junction left unmatched. CDR3 sequence (DNA): TGTGCCAGCAGAAAAGGACAGGGGGCCGTCAATGAGCAGTTCTTC. Translation gives CASRKGQGAVNEQFF.

The V and J genes are TRBV15 and TRBJ2-7; perhaps TRBD1 as D (6 bases). With 1 base removed from V and 0 bases from J, the gap between germline ends came to 13 bases. The V gene's germline CDR1 is LNHNV and CDR2 YYDKDF (reference sequence). The CDR3 sequence is 16 residues long. The CDR3 DNA follows: TGTGCCACCAGCAGAGCGGGCAGGGGCATCTCCTACGAGCAGTACTTC. Its translation: CATSRAGRGISYEQYF.

The V and J genes are TRBV7-3 and TRBJ2-2, with a tentative D call TRBD2 (5 bases). The CDR3 is 16 amino acids. V dropped 2 bases and J dropped 1 base, with 11 bases sitting between them. The germline V gene has CDR1 SGHTA and CDR2 FQGTGA. The CDR3 DNA is TGTGCCAGCAGCTTAGGCGTGGGGAGGAACACCGGGGAGCTGTTTTTT. This encodes CASSLGVGRNTGELFF.

The chain recombines TRBV5-6 with TRBJ2-3, with D perhaps matching TRBD2 (5 bases). CDR1 is SGHDT, CDR2 YYEEEE, per germline. Trimming removed 3 bases from V and 6 bases from J, with 20 bases in between. There are 16 residues in the CDR3. CDR3 sequence: CASSSTRTGPRDTQYF. The CDR3 DNA is TGTGCCAGCAGCTCCACCCGGACTGGACCCAGGGATACGCAGTATTTT. Variable domain in full (rest from reference TRBV5-6 and TRBJ2-3): DAGVTQSPTHLIKTRGQQVTLRCSPKSGHDTVSWYQQALGQGPQFIFQYYEEEERQRGNFPDRFSGHQFPNYSSELNVNALLLGDSALYLCASSSTRTGPRDTQYFGPGTRLTVL.

The chain employs TRBV9 and TRBJ2-1; TRBD2 matches 9 bases. V shed 3 bases, J shed 4 bases, and the junction held 5 bases outside the gene matches. The CDR3 is made up of 15 amino acids. CDR1 and CDR2 from the germline V gene are SGDLS and YYNGEE. This CDR3 is CASSAGGGGYNEQFF. The CDR3 bases are TGTGCCAGCAGCGCAGGCGGGGGGGGTTACAATGAGCAGTTCTTC.